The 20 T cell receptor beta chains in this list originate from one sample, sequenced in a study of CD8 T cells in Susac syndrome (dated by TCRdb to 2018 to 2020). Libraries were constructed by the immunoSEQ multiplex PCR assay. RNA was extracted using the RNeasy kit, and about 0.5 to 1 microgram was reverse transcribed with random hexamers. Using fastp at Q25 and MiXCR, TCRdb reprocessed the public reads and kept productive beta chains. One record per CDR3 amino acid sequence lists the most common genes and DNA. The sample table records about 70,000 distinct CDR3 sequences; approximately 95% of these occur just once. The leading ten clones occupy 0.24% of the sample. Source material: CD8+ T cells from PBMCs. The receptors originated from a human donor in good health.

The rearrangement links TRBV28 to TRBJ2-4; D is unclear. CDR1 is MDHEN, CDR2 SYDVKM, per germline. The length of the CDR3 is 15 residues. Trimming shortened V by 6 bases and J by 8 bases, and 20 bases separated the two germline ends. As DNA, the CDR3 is TGTGCCAGCAGCCACCGGAGACACGGCGTATACATTCAGTACTTC. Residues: CASSHRRHGVYIQYF.

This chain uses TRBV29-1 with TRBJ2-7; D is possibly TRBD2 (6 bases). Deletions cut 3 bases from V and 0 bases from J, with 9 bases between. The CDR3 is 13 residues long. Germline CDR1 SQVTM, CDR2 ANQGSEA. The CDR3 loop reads CSVEGGDSYEQYF. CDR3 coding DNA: TGCAGCGTTGAGGGCGGGGACTCCTACGAGCAGTACTTC.

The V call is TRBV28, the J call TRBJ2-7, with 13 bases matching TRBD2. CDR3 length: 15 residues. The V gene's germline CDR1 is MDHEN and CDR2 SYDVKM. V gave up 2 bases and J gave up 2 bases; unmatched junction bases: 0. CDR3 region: CASSLGLAGAYEQYV. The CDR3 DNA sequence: TGTGCCAGCAGTTTAGGACTAGCGGGGGCCTACGAGCAGTACGTC.

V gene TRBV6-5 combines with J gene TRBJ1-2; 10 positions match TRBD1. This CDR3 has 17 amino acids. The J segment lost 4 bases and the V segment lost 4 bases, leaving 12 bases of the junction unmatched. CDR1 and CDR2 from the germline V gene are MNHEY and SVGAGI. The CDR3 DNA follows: TGTGCCAGCAGTTGGGGGACAGGGGCCGGCGGCCTCTATGGCTACACCTTC. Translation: CASSWGTGAGGLYGYTF.

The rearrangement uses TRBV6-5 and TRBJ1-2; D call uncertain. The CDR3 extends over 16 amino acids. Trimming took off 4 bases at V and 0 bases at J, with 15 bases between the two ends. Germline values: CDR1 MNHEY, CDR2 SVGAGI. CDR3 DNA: TGTGCCAGCAGTTTCTTCGTGGAGGGAGCTAACTATGGCTACACCTTC. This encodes CASSFFVEGANYGYTF.

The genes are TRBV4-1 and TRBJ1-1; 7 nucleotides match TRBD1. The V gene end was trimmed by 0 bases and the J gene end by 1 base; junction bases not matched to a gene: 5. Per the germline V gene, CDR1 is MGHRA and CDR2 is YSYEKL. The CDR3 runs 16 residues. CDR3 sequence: CASSQDMAGGNTEAFF. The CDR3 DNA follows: TGCGCCAGCAGCCAAGATATGGCAGGGGGGAACACTGAAGCTTTCTTT.

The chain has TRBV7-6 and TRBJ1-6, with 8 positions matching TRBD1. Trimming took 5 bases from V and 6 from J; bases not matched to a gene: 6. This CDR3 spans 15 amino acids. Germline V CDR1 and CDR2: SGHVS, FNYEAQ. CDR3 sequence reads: CASSPDRASNSPLHF. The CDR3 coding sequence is TGTGCCAGCAGCCCGGACAGGGCTAGTAATTCACCCCTCCACTTT.

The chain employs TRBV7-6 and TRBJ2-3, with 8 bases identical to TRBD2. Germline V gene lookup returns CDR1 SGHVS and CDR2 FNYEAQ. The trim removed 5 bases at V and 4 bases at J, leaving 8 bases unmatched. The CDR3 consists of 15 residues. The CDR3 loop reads CASSPSGLAADTQYF. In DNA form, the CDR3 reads TGTGCCAGCAGCCCCAGTGGACTAGCCGCAGATACGCAGTATTTT. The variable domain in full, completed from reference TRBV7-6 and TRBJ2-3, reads GAGVSQSPRYKVTKRGQDVALRCDPISGHVSLYWYRQALGQGPEFLTYFNYEAQQDKSGLPNDRFSAERPEGSISTLTIQRTEQRDSAMYRCASSPSGLAADTQYFGPGTRLTVL.

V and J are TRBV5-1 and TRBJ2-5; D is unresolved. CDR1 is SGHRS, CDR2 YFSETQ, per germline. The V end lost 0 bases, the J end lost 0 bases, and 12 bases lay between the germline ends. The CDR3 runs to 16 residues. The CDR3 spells CASSLEGVLYQETQYF. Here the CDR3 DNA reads TGCGCCAGCAGCTTGGAAGGTGTCCTGTACCAAGAGACCCAGTACTTC.

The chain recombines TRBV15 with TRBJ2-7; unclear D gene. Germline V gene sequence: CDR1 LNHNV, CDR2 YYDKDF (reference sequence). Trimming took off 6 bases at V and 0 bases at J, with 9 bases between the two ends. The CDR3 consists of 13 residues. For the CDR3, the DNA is TGTGCCACCAGGGACGTGAGCTCCTACGAGCAGTACTTC. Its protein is CATRDVSSYEQYF.

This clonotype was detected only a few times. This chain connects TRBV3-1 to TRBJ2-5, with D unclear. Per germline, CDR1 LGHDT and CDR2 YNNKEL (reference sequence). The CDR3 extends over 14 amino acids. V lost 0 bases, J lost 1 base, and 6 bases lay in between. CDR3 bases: TGTGCCAGCAGCCAAGAGGACGCCCAAGAGACCCAGTACTTC. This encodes CASSQEDAQETQYF.

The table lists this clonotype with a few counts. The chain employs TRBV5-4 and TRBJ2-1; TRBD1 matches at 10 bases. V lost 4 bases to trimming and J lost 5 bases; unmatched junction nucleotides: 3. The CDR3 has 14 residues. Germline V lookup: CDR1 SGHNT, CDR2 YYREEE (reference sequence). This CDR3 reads CASSKGTGDNEQFF. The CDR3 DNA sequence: TGTGCCAGCAGCAAAGGGACAGGGGACAATGAGCAGTTCTTC.

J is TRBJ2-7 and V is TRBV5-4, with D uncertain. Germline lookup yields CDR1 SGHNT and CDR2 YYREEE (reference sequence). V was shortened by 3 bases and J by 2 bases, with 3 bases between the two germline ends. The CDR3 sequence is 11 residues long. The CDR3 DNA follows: TGTGCCAGCAGCTCAGCCTACGAGCAGTACGTC. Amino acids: CASSSAYEQYV.

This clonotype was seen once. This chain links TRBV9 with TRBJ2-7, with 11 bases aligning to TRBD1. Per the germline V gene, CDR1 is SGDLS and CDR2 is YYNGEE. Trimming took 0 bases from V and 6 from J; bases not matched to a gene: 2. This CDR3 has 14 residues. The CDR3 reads CASSVVGQGGEQYF. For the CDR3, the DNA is TGTGCCAGCAGCGTAGTGGGACAGGGGGGCGAGCAGTACTTC.

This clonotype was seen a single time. In nucleotides, the CDR3 is TGTGCCAGTAGATCGTACAATGAGCAGTTCTTC. The encoded protein is CASRSYNEQFF. The rearrangement joins TRBV19 to TRBJ2-1; D is unclear. This CDR3 has 11 amino acids. Germline CDR1 is LNHDA and CDR2 is SQIVND (reference sequence). The V end was cut by 6 bases, the J end by 4 bases, with 4 bases between.

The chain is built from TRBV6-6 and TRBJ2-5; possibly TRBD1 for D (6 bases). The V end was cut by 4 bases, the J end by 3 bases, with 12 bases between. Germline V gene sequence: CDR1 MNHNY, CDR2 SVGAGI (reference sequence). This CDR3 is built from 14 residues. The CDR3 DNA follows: TGTGCCAGCAGTTTCGTACAGGGAAAAGAGACCCAGTACTTC. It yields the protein CASSFVQGKETQYF.

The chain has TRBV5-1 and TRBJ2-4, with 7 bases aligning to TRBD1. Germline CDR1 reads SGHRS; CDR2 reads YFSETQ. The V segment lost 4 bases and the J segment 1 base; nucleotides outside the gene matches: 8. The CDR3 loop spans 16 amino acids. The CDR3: CASSPGQAAAKNIQYF. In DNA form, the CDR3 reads TGCGCCAGCAGCCCCGGACAGGCCGCGGCCAAAAACATTCAGTACTTC.

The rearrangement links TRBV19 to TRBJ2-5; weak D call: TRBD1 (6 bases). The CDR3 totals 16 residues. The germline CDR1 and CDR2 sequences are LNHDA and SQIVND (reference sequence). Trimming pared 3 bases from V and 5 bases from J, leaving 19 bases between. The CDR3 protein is CASSIAGTQLGETQYF. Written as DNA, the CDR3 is TGTGCCAGTAGTATTGCCGGGACACAATTGGGGGAGACCCAGTACTTC.

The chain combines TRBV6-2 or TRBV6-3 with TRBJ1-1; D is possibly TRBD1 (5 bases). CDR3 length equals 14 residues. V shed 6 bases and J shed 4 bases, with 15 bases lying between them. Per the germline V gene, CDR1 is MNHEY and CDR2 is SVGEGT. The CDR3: CASSMTAWSTEAFF. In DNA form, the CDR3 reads TGTGCCAGCAGCATGACAGCTTGGAGCACTGAAGCTTTCTTT.

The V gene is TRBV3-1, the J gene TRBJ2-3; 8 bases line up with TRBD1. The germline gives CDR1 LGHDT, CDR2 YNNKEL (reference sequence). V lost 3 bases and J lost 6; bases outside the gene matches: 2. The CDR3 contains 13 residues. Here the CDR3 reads CASSHAGGDTQYF. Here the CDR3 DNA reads TGTGCCAGCAGCCACGCAGGGGGCGATACGCAGTATTTT.